The 23 T cell receptor beta chains in this list originate from one sample, sequenced in a study of Graves' ophthalmopathy and Graves' hyperthyroidism. Using RNA transcripts, the TCR beta CDR3 regions were amplified. Following a first-round RT-PCR that used HTBI primers, a second-round multiplex PCR was carried out. TCRdb fed the multiplex PCR reads into MiXCR, producing one record per CDR3 protein. The data hold roughly 700,000 distinct CDR3 sequences, with 35% to 50% observed a single time. Sequencing was performed on peripheral blood. The receptor set was obtained from an adult man with Graves' ophthalmopathy.

As regards this clonotype: A much larger clone is a single base away; this may be a read error. The DNA is left out, because the CDR3 cannot be placed on it with certainty; the CDR3 is given as TCRdb lists it. The CDR3 protein is CATWGENYGCTF. V usage is TRBV10-3 and J usage is TRBJ1-2. Germline loops: CDR1 ENHRY, CDR2 SYGVKD. Both ends counted, the CDR3 spans 12 residues.

This clonotype was seen repeatedly, ten times or more. The rearrangement joins TRBV20-1 to TRBJ1-1; 8 positions match TRBD1. Looked up from germline, CDR1 is DFQATT and CDR2 is SNEGSKA (reference sequence). V trimming: 8 bases; J trimming: 1 base; junction bases outside the gene matches: 3. This CDR3 has 12 residues. The CDR3 protein is CSLDRGNTEAFF. Written as DNA, the CDR3 is TGCAGTCTCGACAGGGGGAACACTGAAGCTTTCTTT.

This clonotype was seen many times. V and J are TRBV7-9 and TRBJ1-2, with D unclear. Trimming cost V 1 base and J 5 bases, with 11 bases left between them. The V gene's germline CDR1 is SEHNR and CDR2 FQNEAQ (reference sequence). The CDR3 is 14 residues long. The CDR3 loop reads CASSLEGGSYGYTF. The CDR3 nucleotides are TGTGCCAGCAGCTTAGAAGGCGGGAGTTATGGCTACACCTTC.

At least ten counts were recorded for this clonotype. The rearrangement joins TRBV12-3 or TRBV12-4 to TRBJ1-1; TRBD1 aligns across 7 bases. The junction had 4 bases not matched to a gene; V was cut back by 6 bases and J by 0 bases. The CDR3 loop spans 14 amino acids. For the CDR3, the DNA is TGTGCCAGCAGCCAAGGGACAGTGAACACTGAAGCTTTCTTT. It specifies CASSQGTVNTEAFF.

V usage is TRBV10-3 and J usage is TRBJ2-2; the match to TRBD2 covers 12 bases. Germline V CDR1 and CDR2: ENHRY, SYGVKD. The CDR3 runs 16 residues. The J segment lost 7 bases and the V segment lost 2 bases, leaving 5 bases of the junction unmatched. In DNA form, the CDR3 reads TGTGCCATCAGTGAGCAGCCGGGACTAGCGGGCGGGGAGCTGTTTTTT. Its protein product is CAISEQPGLAGGELFF.

The chain is built from TRBV6-1 and TRBJ1-2; unclear D gene. This CDR3 has 12 residues. The V end lost 5 bases, the J end lost 5 bases, and 9 bases lay between the germline ends. CDR1 is MNHNS and CDR2 is SASEGT in the germline V gene. The CDR3 DNA sequence: TGTGCCAGCAGTTTCCAAAGATATGGCTACACCTTC. It yields the protein CASSFQRYGYTF.

The chain couples TRBV9 to TRBJ2-3; no clear D gene. In germline, CDR1 is SGDLS, CDR2 YYNGEE. V was clipped by 0 bases and J by 1 base, with 12 bases between them. The CDR3 covers 16 residues. The CDR3 coding sequence is TGTGCCAGCAGCGTAGAGGTGAGACCCGGCACAGATACGCAGTATTTT. Its protein is CASSVEVRPGTDTQYF.

This rearrangement joins TRBV2 to TRBJ2-2; 12 bases agree with TRBD2. Germline-derived CDR1 and CDR2 are SNHLY and FYNNEI. With V trimmed by 5 bases and J by 5 bases, 6 bases remained unmatched. The CDR3 sequence is 16 residues long. The CDR3 DNA is TGTGCCAGCAGTTATCCCGGACTAGCGGGAACCGGGGAGCTGTTTTTT. It translates to CASSYPGLAGTGELFF.

The chain combines TRBV7-9 with TRBJ1-2; D might be TRBD1 (5 bases). Deletions cut 5 bases from V and 8 bases from J, with 15 bases between. This CDR3 comprises 13 residues. CDR1 SEHNR and CDR2 FQNEAQ come from the germline V gene (reference sequence). CDR3: CASSPGGTLGYTF. The CDR3 DNA reads as TGTGCCAGCAGCCCCGGAGGGACTTTAGGCTACACCTTC.

This clonotype was seen at least ten times. V and J are TRBV7-2 and TRBJ1-1; D possibly corresponds to TRBD1 (5 bases). Germline V gives CDR1 SGHTA, CDR2 FQGNSA. The CDR3 totals 12 residues. The V end lost 6 bases, the J end lost 4 bases, and 9 bases lay between the germline ends. The CDR3 DNA reads TGTGCCAGCAGGCAGGGATTCACTGAAGCTTTCTTT. Its translation is CASRQGFTEAFF.

The chain employs TRBV7-3 and TRBJ2-5; the match to TRBD2 covers 13 bases. The CDR3 consists of 16 residues. Germline V gene data show CDR1 as SGHTA and CDR2 as FQGTGA. The V gene end was trimmed by 3 bases and the J gene end by 5 bases; junction bases not matched to a gene: 6. The CDR3 reads CASSLGLAGTAETQYF. The CDR3 DNA reads TGTGCCAGCAGCTTGGGACTAGCGGGAACCGCGGAGACCCAGTACTTC.

Ten or more counts support this clonotype. DNA of the CDR3: TGTGCCACCAGCAAACTTCTCTCAGGATCAACTAATGAAAAACTGTTTTTT. This translates into CATSKLLSGSTNEKLFF. The chain uses TRBV15 and TRBJ1-4; D call uncertain. Trimming cost V 4 bases and J 0 bases, with 15 bases left between them. The CDR3 is 17 amino acids. Germline CDR1 reads LNHNV; CDR2 reads YYDKDF (reference sequence).

As for this clonotype: This CDR3 fails to terminate in the conserved phenylalanine or tryptophan, so it likely reflects a read error. J is TRBJ1-1 and V is TRBV7-2; D is unclear. Between the trimmed V and J ends, which lost 4 bases and 0 bases, there was a span of 9 bases. Per the germline V gene, CDR1 is SGHTA and CDR2 is FQGNSA. The CDR3 is 14 amino acids. CDR3 nucleotides: TGTGCCAGCAGCTCCGCAATCGTGAACACTGAAGCTTTCTCT. The encoded protein is CASSSAIVNTEAFS.

The chain joins TRBV25-1 to TRBJ1-1, with a weak D call TRBD1 (5 bases). The CDR3 sequence is 16 residues long. V lost 6 bases and J 1 base, leaving 18 bases between the germline ends. Germline-derived CDR1 and CDR2 are MGHDK and SYGVNS. CDR3 in amino acids: CASRETGGGRNTEAFF. For the CDR3, the DNA is TGTGCCAGCAGGGAAACCGGGGGAGGGAGGAACACTGAAGCTTTCTTT.

This clonotype was seen repeatedly, ten times or more. The V and J genes are TRBV7-9 and TRBJ1-1, with 8 nucleotides matching TRBD1. The CDR3 totals 14 residues. Germline V lookup: CDR1 SEHNR, CDR2 FQNEAQ (reference sequence). Trimming took 5 bases from V and 3 from J; bases not matched to a gene: 5. CDR3 bases: TGTGCCAGCAGCCTGACAGGGGCCGACACTGAAGCTTTCTTT. Protein product: CASSLTGADTEAFF.

This clonotype was recorded a few times. This chain joins TRBV7-9 and TRBJ2-7; 12 bases fit TRBD2. The junction had 10 bases not matched to a gene; V was cut back by 5 bases and J by 2 bases. The V gene's germline CDR1 is SEHNR and CDR2 FQNEAQ (reference sequence). The CDR3 has 17 amino acids. The CDR3 region is CASSPRGLAGGPYEQYF. CDR3 DNA sequence: TGTGCCAGCAGCCCTAGAGGCCTAGCGGGAGGGCCCTACGAGCAGTACTTC.

The rearrangement uses TRBV7-2 and TRBJ2-5; D possibly uses TRBD1 or TRBD2 (5 bases each). CDR1 and CDR2 from the germline V gene are SGHTA and FQGNSA. The CDR3 runs to 13 residues. Trimming took off 6 bases at V and 7 bases at J, with 15 bases between the two ends. CDR3 coding DNA: TGTGCCAGCAGTTCACGGGGCAGGTCGACCCAGTACTTC. As protein: CASSSRGRSTQYF.

This chain connects TRBV4-1 to TRBJ2-5; 7 bases agree with TRBD1. Per the germline V gene, CDR1 is MGHRA and CDR2 is YSYEKL. V shed 3 bases and J 0 bases; nucleotides not matched to a gene: 4. This CDR3 has 15 residues. CDR3 nucleotide sequence: TGCGCCAGCAGCCAGGGACAGAGGTACCAAGAGACCCAGTACTTC. This codes for CASSQGQRYQETQYF.

The rearrangement joins TRBV25-1 to TRBJ2-5; TRBD2 is a possible D gene (7 bases). The CDR3 is 16 amino acids. Trimming shortened V by 6 bases and J by 0 bases, and 17 bases separated the two germline ends. The germline V gene encodes CDR1 MGHDK and CDR2 SYGVNS. The CDR3 region is CASRASRGGYQETQYF. The CDR3 DNA reads as TGTGCCAGCAGGGCCTCCAGGGGAGGGTACCAAGAGACCCAGTACTTC. Full variable domain (rest looked up from reference TRBV25-1 and TRBJ2-5): EADIYQTPRYLVIGTGKKITLECSQTMGHDKMYWYQQDPGMELHLIHYSYGVNSTEKGDLSSESTVSRIRTEHFPLTLESARPSHTSQYLCASRASRGGYQETQYFGPGTRLLVL.

The chain is built from TRBV10-3 and TRBJ1-2; 8 bases agree with TRBD1. V was clipped by 10 bases and J by 8 bases; unmatched bases: 12. The CDR3 totals 13 residues. From germline, CDR1 is ENHRY and CDR2 SYGVKD. CDR3 coding DNA: TGTGCCAGCAGAGGACAGGGTTTTGGGGGCTACACCTTC. It codes for CASRGQGFGGYTF.

The CDR3 bases are TGTGCCATCAGTGAGGACGGGACAGGGGGCGCCGACACTGAAGCTTTCTTT. Protein sequence: CAISEDGTGGADTEAFF. The chain carries TRBV10-3 and TRBJ1-1; TRBD1 matches at 12 bases. The CDR3 covers 17 residues. CDR1 ENHRY and CDR2 SYGVKD come from the germline V gene. V was clipped by 2 bases and J by 3 bases; unmatched bases: 7.

This clonotype occurred a few times. V usage is TRBV19 and J usage is TRBJ1-5; no clear D. Trimming cost V 6 bases and J 7 bases, with 10 bases left between them. Per the germline V gene, CDR1 is LNHDA and CDR2 is SQIVND (reference sequence). The CDR3 consists of 12 residues. CDR3 loop: CASSPTMQPQHF. The CDR3 nucleotides are TGTGCCAGTAGCCCTACTATGCAGCCCCAGCATTTT.

CDR3 DNA: TGTGCCAGCAGCTTAATAGCCGGGGTTGGTAATGAAAAACTGTTTTTT. Residues: CASSLIAGVGNEKLFF. V usage is TRBV7-9 and J usage is TRBJ1-4; D is unclear. The CDR3 spans 16 residues. The germline V and J ends were trimmed by 2 bases and 4 bases, with 14 bases remaining between them. The germline V gene encodes CDR1 SEHNR and CDR2 FQNEAQ (reference sequence).